These T cell receptor beta chains were read from a single sample in a study of T cells after yellow fever vaccination. One entry per CDR3 protein results from TCRdb running MiXCR on the 5' RACE reads. Of some 340,000 distinct CDR3 sequences listed, approximately 4% were seen once; the top ten hold approximately 23%. Specimen: PBMCs, collected 5 days after the yellow fever booster vaccination. These receptors were obtained from a man between 18 and 35 years old who received the YFV17D yellow fever vaccine. The CDR3 runs from the conserved cysteine through the conserved F or W. D genes are given only for firm matches. Size is omitted from some rows. Given values are once, few, many or a class for expanded clones.

d_gene: .
abundance: .
j_gene: TRBJ2-2
v_gene: TRBV28
CDR3nt: TGTGCCAGCCTTGCCTGGGACGGGGAGCTGTTTTTT
CDR3aa: CASLAWDGELFF

d_gene: TRBD2
abundance: many
j_gene: TRBJ2-3
v_gene: TRBV18
CDR3nt: TGTGCCAGCTCACCCCTTCCTATCCGACTAGCGGGAGACACAGATACGCAGTATTTT
CDR3aa: CASSPLPIRLAGDTDTQYF

d_gene: TRBD2
abundance: many
j_gene: TRBJ2-3
v_gene: TRBV24-1
CDR3nt: TGTGCCACCAGTGATCCGTTGGGACTAGCGGGCGCAGATACGCAGTATTTT
CDR3aa: CATSDPLGLAGADTQYF

d_gene: .
abundance: .
j_gene: TRBJ2-1
v_gene: TRBV20-1
CDR3nt: TGCAGTGCCAGACTGGGGGGCGATGAGCAGTTCTTC
CDR3aa: CSARLGGDEQFF

d_gene: .
abundance: few
j_gene: TRBJ1-2
v_gene: TRBV27
CDR3nt: TGTGCCAGCAGTCCCGGGGGTTTAGGGAGGCGGAATGGCTACACCTTC
CDR3aa: CASSPGGLGRRNGYTF

d_gene: .
abundance: few
j_gene: TRBJ1-6
v_gene: TRBV12-3/TRBV12-4
CDR3nt: TGTGCCAGCAGTTTAGACTATAATTCACCCCTCCACTTT
CDR3aa: CASSLDYNSPLHF

d_gene: TRBD2
abundance: few
j_gene: TRBJ2-1
v_gene: TRBV6-1
CDR3nt: TGTGCCAGCAGTGTGGAGCGGGGGGCCCACAATGAGCAGTTCTTC
CDR3aa: CASSVERGAHNEQFF

d_gene: .
abundance: .
j_gene: TRBJ2-5
v_gene: TRBV5-1
CDR3nt: TGCGCCAGCAGCCCCGTGCGGGAAGTGACCCAGTACTTC
CDR3aa: CASSPVREVTQYF

d_gene: .
abundance: few
j_gene: TRBJ2-2
v_gene: TRBV5-4
CDR3nt: TGTGCCAGCAGCTCCTGGACTGTGAACACCGGGGAGCTGTTTTTT
CDR3aa: CASSSWTVNTGELFF

d_gene: .
abundance: .
j_gene: TRBJ2-3
v_gene: TRBV2
CDR3nt: TGTGCCAGCAATCGGGAAGCGGGCCCCCCAGATACGCAGTATTTT
CDR3aa: CASNREAGPPDTQYF

d_gene: .
abundance: many
j_gene: TRBJ2-1
v_gene: TRBV4-2
CDR3nt: TGTGCCAGCAGCCCCAGGGGGGGGAACAATGAGCAGTTCTTC
CDR3aa: CASSPRGGNNEQFF

d_gene: .
abundance: few
j_gene: TRBJ1-5
v_gene: TRBV2
CDR3nt: TGTGCCAGCAGTGAATGGGCAGAACATCAGCCCCAGCATTTT
CDR3aa: CASSEWAEHQPQHF

d_gene: .
abundance: many
j_gene: TRBJ1-6
v_gene: TRBV12-3/TRBV12-4
CDR3nt: TGTGCCAGCAGTTCATCCGGGACAAAATCACCCCTCCACTTT
CDR3aa: CASSSSGTKSPLHF

d_gene: TRBD1
abundance: .
j_gene: TRBJ1-4
v_gene: TRBV30
CDR3nt: TGTGCCTGGGGTTACAGGGGTAACGGAAAACTGTTTTTT
CDR3aa: CAWGYRGNGKLFF

d_gene: TRBD2
abundance: .
j_gene: TRBJ2-5
v_gene: TRBV5-1
CDR3nt: TGCGCCAGCAGCGATCGAGCGGGGGAATGGTGGCAAGAGACCCAGTACTTC
CDR3aa: CASSDRAGEWWQETQYF

d_gene: .
abundance: many
j_gene: TRBJ1-5
v_gene: TRBV5-6
CDR3nt: TGTGCCAGCAGCTTGGACAGGGTATGGCAGCCCCAGCATTTT
CDR3aa: CASSLDRVWQPQHF

d_gene: .
abundance: .
j_gene: TRBJ2-3
v_gene: TRBV7-2
CDR3nt: TGTGCCAGCAGCCCCGGTCTTTGGGGCCAAGGAGATACGCAGTATTTT
CDR3aa: CASSPGLWGQGDTQYF

d_gene: .
abundance: many
j_gene: TRBJ1-1
v_gene: TRBV29-1
CDR3nt: TGCAGCACGAGGGCTGGATGGGGGATGAACACTGAAGCTTTCTTT
CDR3aa: CSTRAGWGMNTEAFF

d_gene: TRBD1
abundance: .
j_gene: TRBJ2-2
v_gene: TRBV5-5
CDR3nt: TGTGCCAGCAGCTCCACCGGGACAGCGAACACCGGGGAGCTGTTTTTT
CDR3aa: CASSSTGTANTGELFF

d_gene: TRBD1
abundance: few
j_gene: TRBJ1-2
v_gene: TRBV10-3
CDR3nt: TGTGCCATCACCGGATCCCCGGACAGGGATGGCTACACCTTC
CDR3aa: CAITGSPDRDGYTF

d_gene: .
abundance: few
j_gene: TRBJ2-1
v_gene: TRBV29-1
CDR3nt: TGCAGCGTTGAAGTGGGGGCGGACAATGAGCAGTTCTTC
CDR3aa: CSVEVGADNEQFF

d_gene: TRBD1
abundance: .
j_gene: TRBJ2-7
v_gene: TRBV20-1
CDR3nt: TGCAGTGCTAGAGTGGGCAGGGGGATCGAGCAGTACTTC
CDR3aa: CSARVGRGIEQYF

d_gene: .
abundance: many
j_gene: TRBJ2-7
v_gene: TRBV7-9
CDR3nt: TGTGCCAGCAGCTTAGACCAGGGCTCCTACGAGCAGTACTTC
CDR3aa: CASSLDQGSYEQYF

d_gene: .
abundance: .
j_gene: TRBJ2-6
v_gene: TRBV5-1
CDR3nt: TGCGCCAGCAGCTTGGATGGGCAGGCAGGGGCCAACGTCCTGACTTTC
CDR3aa: CASSLDGQAGANVLTF

d_gene: .
abundance: many
j_gene: TRBJ2-3
v_gene: TRBV27
CDR3nt: TGTGCCAGCAGTTTAGATTGGTCAGAGCAGTATTTT
CDR3aa: CASSLDWSEQYF

d_gene: .
abundance: .
j_gene: TRBJ2-3
v_gene: TRBV7-2
CDR3nt: TGTGCCAGCAGCCACCCGGTGGGCACAGATACGCAGTATTTT
CDR3aa: CASSHPVGTDTQYF

d_gene: .
abundance: many
j_gene: TRBJ2-2
v_gene: TRBV15
CDR3nt: TGTGCCACCAGCAACGGGGGGCTCACCGGGGAGCTGTTTTTT
CDR3aa: CATSNGGLTGELFF

d_gene: .
abundance: many
j_gene: TRBJ2-3
v_gene: TRBV7-2
CDR3nt: TGTGCCAGCAGCCCGCCTGGGAGTGCAGATACGCAGTATTTT
CDR3aa: CASSPPGSADTQYF

d_gene: TRBD1
abundance: many
j_gene: TRBJ1-2
v_gene: TRBV4-3
CDR3nt: TGCGCCAGCAGCCAAGAGGCCGGGACAGGAGGCTACACCTTC
CDR3aa: CASSQEAGTGGYTF

d_gene: .
abundance: many
j_gene: TRBJ2-3
v_gene: TRBV6-5
CDR3nt: TGTGCCAGCAGTTCCGGGGCGCACAACACGTTCACAGATACGCAGTATTTT
CDR3aa: CASSSGAHNTFTDTQYF

d_gene: TRBD1
abundance: few
j_gene: TRBJ2-7
v_gene: TRBV25-1
CDR3nt: TGTGCCAGCAGTGAAGTGGGCCCGGGACAGGCGACCTACGAGCAGTACTTC
CDR3aa: CASSEVGPGQATYEQYF

d_gene: .
abundance: many
j_gene: TRBJ1-4
v_gene: TRBV7-9
CDR3nt: TGTGCCAGCAGCCCAGGGATCTTTAATGAAAAACTGTTTTTT
CDR3aa: CASSPGIFNEKLFF

d_gene: TRBD1
abundance: many
j_gene: TRBJ1-6
v_gene: TRBV7-9
CDR3nt: TGTGCCAGCACCCCACCAGGGGGCAATTCACCCCTCCACTTT
CDR3aa: CASTPPGGNSPLHF

d_gene: TRBD2
abundance: .
j_gene: TRBJ2-1
v_gene: TRBV5-1
CDR3nt: TGCGCCAGCAGCTTACAGACAGCGAAGGGAGGGGATGAGCAGTTCTTC
CDR3aa: CASSLQTAKGGDEQFF

d_gene: .
abundance: .
j_gene: TRBJ2-7
v_gene: TRBV10-1
CDR3nt: TGCGCCAGCAGGACTACAGGGAACGAGCAGTACTTC
CDR3aa: CASRTTGNEQYF

d_gene: .
abundance: many
j_gene: TRBJ2-5
v_gene: TRBV7-2
CDR3nt: TGTGCCAGCAGCCCCTACGGACAGACCTATATAGTCGAGACCCAGTACTTC
CDR3aa: CASSPYGQTYIVETQYF

d_gene: TRBD2
abundance: many
j_gene: TRBJ2-3
v_gene: TRBV20-1
CDR3nt: TGCAGTGCCGCGAGCGGAGCGGGGGCCCGAATTTACGTGAATACGCAGTATTTT
CDR3aa: CSAASGAGARIYVNTQYF

d_gene: .
abundance: many
j_gene: TRBJ2-5
v_gene: TRBV7-6
CDR3nt: TGTGCCAGCAGCCCCCGGGACTACCAAGAGACCCAGTACTTC
CDR3aa: CASSPRDYQETQYF

d_gene: .
abundance: many
j_gene: TRBJ2-7
v_gene: TRBV7-9
CDR3nt: TGTGCCAGCAGCCTCGGACAGTCGGTCTACGAGCAGTACTTC
CDR3aa: CASSLGQSVYEQYF

d_gene: TRBD1
abundance: .
j_gene: TRBJ1-2
v_gene: TRBV29-1
CDR3nt: TGCAGCGTGACTCCGGGACAGGGTTATGGCTACACCTTC
CDR3aa: CSVTPGQGYGYTF

d_gene: .
abundance: many
j_gene: TRBJ2-3
v_gene: TRBV6-5
CDR3nt: TGTGCCAGCAGTCCCGGGACATTGGGCCCAGATACGCAGTATTTT
CDR3aa: CASSPGTLGPDTQYF

d_gene: .
abundance: few
j_gene: TRBJ2-1
v_gene: TRBV7-3
CDR3nt: TGTGCCAGCAGCTTAACCCCCTACTTCGGGGTTAACAATGAGCAGTTCTTC
CDR3aa: CASSLTPYFGVNNEQFF

d_gene: TRBD1
abundance: few
j_gene: TRBJ1-2
v_gene: TRBV29-1
CDR3nt: TGCAGCGCTTACAGGGGGAGTTACTATGGCTACACCTTC
CDR3aa: CSAYRGSYYGYTF